This section outlines one T cell receptor (beta chain) sequence together with its context. This sample was taken from a study of cytomegalovirus exposure and HLA in healthy donors. Some clones are missing from TCRdb's copy, which holds only in-frame ones; the method was immunoSEQ multiplex PCR. The sample has some 160,000 clones, 88% seen once. The CDR3 sequence is 14 residues long. V lost 9 bases to trimming and J lost 0 bases, with 12 bases between them. Germline V gene data show CDR1 as SGHTA and CDR2 as FQGNSA. Material: PBMCs. The origin of this receptor is a young man in good health and CMV-seronegative. The V gene is TRBV7-2, the J gene TRBJ2-1; D possibly corresponds to TRBD1 (5 bases). The CDR3 bases are TGTGCCAGGACTGGGCAGGGCTCCTACAATGAGCAGTTCTTC. Its protein product is CARTGQGSYNEQFF.